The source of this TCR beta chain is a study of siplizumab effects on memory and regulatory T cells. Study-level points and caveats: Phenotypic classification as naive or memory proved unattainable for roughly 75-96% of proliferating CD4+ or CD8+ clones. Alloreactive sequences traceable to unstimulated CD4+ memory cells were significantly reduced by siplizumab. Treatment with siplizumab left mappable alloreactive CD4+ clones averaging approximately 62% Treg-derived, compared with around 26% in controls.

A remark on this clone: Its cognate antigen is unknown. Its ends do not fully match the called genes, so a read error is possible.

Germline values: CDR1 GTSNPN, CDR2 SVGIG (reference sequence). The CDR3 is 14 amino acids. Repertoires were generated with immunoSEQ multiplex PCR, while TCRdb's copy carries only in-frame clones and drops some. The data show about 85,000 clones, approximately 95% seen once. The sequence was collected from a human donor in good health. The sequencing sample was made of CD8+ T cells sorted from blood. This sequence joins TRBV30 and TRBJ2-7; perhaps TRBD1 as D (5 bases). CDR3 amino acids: CAWQEGGAPYEQCF. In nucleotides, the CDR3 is TGTGCCTGGCAGGAAGGTGGGGCCCCCTACGAGCAGTGCTTC.